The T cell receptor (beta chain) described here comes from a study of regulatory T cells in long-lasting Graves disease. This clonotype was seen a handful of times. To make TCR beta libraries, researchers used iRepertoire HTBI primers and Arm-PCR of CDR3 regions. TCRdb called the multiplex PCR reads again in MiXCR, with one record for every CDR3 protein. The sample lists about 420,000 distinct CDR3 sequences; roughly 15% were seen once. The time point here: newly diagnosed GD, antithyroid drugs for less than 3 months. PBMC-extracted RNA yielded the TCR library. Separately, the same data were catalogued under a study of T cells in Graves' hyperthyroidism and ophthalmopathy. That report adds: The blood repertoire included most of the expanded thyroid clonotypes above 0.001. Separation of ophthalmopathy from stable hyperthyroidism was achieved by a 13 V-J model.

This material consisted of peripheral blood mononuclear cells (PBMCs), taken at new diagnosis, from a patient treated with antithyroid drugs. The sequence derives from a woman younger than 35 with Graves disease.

This CDR3 is CASSYVPSGYNEQFF. The CDR3 DNA sequence: TGTGCCAGCAGTTACGTCCCTAGCGGTTACAATGAGCAGTTCTTC. The chain is built from TRBV28 and TRBJ2-1, with 7 bases lining up with TRBD2. This CDR3 comprises 15 residues. V lost 4 bases to trimming and J lost 4 bases; unmatched junction nucleotides: 7. Germline V gene sequence: CDR1 MDHEN, CDR2 SYDVKM.